This passage covers 23 T cell receptor beta chains from one sample sequenced in a study of response to subunit inactivated influenza vaccine. TCRdb processed the RT-PCR reads anew with MiXCR; each CDR3 protein has one entry. The profile covers more than 400,000 distinct CDR3 sequences, with around 7.7% appearing a single time and about an eighth taken by the ten largest. The sample in question was PBMCs from blood, obtained roughly 24 months after vaccination. Every receptor here comes from a man aged 50-75 years who received an inactivated influenza vaccine.

At least ten counts were recorded for this clonotype. The chain links TRBV20-1 to TRBJ2-5; TRBD1 agrees at 9 bases. The germline V gene has CDR1 DFQATT and CDR2 SNEGSKA (reference sequence). This CDR3 is 15 amino acids long. The V and J ends lost 0 bases and 6 bases, in that order; junction bases with no gene match: 8. CDR3 in amino acids: CSARDMGQGLQTQYF. CDR3 sequence (DNA): TGCAGTGCTAGAGATATGGGACAGGGTTTGCAGACCCAGTACTTC.

This clonotype was seen a handful of times. The chain uses TRBV12-3 or TRBV12-4 and TRBJ1-3, with D possibly being TRBD1 (6 bases). The V gene lost 2 bases and the J gene lost 5 bases, with 10 bases spanning the gap. CDR3 length: 14 amino acids. CDR3 DNA: TGTGCCAGCAGTTTACGCAGGGACAGAAACACCATATATTTT. The encoded protein is CASSLRRDRNTIYF.

This clonotype was found many times. The chain links TRBV6-2 or TRBV6-3 to TRBJ1-2; 9 positions match TRBD1. J lost 12 bases, V lost 0 bases, and 5 bases had no gene match. The CDR3 consists of 13 residues. CDR1 is MNHEY, CDR2 SVGEGT, per germline. Here the CDR3 reads CASSYSPTGGHTF. In nucleotides, the CDR3 is TGTGCCAGCAGTTACTCCCCGACAGGGGGGCACACCTTC.

This clonotype was picked up a small number of times. This chain joins TRBV28 and TRBJ2-7; 16 positions agree with TRBD2. The CDR3 length is 17 residues. CDR1 is MDHEN and CDR2 is SYDVKM in the germline V gene. V dropped 3 bases and J dropped 2; count of bases not matched to a gene: 4. The CDR3 DNA reads TGTGCCAGCAGTTTTGCCGGGACTAGCGGGGGGGCCTACGAGCAGTACTTC. Translation: CASSFAGTSGGAYEQYF.

This clonotype was detected ten times or more. The chain has TRBV7-2 and TRBJ2-7, with D hard to call. The length of the CDR3 is 12 residues. The germline V and J ends were trimmed by 4 bases and 4 bases, with 8 bases remaining between them. Germline V lookup: CDR1 SGHTA, CDR2 FQGNSA. The CDR3 region has the DNA TGTGCCAGCAGCTCCCAAGAGTACGAGCAGTACTTC. This encodes CASSSQEYEQYF.

The V call is TRBV12-3 or TRBV12-4, the J call TRBJ2-1; D might be TRBD1 (5 bases). This CDR3 is built from 14 residues. The germline V and J ends were trimmed by 6 bases and 10 bases, with 19 bases remaining between them. CDR3 nucleotides: TGTGCCAGCAGCGGTTCAGGGTCGAAAGGCGAGCAGTTCTTC. It codes for CASSGSGSKGEQFF.

This clonotype occurred many times. J is TRBJ2-3 and V is TRBV5-1; D is unresolved. Germline-derived CDR1 and CDR2 are SGHRS and YFSETQ. The CDR3 has 16 amino acids. The V and J ends lost 4 bases and 0 bases respectively, with 15 bases between them. DNA of the CDR3: TGCGCCAGCAGCGAGGCCGGGCCGTTGAGCACAGATACGCAGTATTTT. It yields the protein CASSEAGPLSTDTQYF. The whole variable domain, remainder taken from reference TRBV5-1 and TRBJ2-3, is KAGVTQTPRYLIKTRGQQVTLSCSPISGHRSVSWYQQTPGQGLQFLFEYFSETQRNKGNFPGRFSGRQFSNSRSEMNVSTLELGDSALYLCASSEAGPLSTDTQYFGPGTRLTVL.

In the case of this clonotype: This could be a read error, since a much larger clone is one nucleotide away. The chain joins TRBV27 to TRBJ2-7; D not resolved. The CDR3 spans 14 residues. CDR1 is MNHEY, CDR2 SMNVEV, per germline (reference sequence). Trimming left V 6 bases short and J 3 bases short, with 15 bases between. CDR3 residues: CASRKLQSYYEQYF. As DNA, the CDR3 is TGTGCCAGCAGAAAACTACAGAGCTACTACGAGCAGTACTTC.

With respect to this clonotype: A much larger clone differs by one base, so this may be a read error. V gene TRBV5-1 combines with J gene TRBJ2-1; 12 bases are a match to TRBD2. The CDR3 is made up of 15 amino acids. CDR1 SGHRS and CDR2 YFSETQ come from the germline V gene. The CDR3 here is CASSPTSGGHNKQFF. Here the CDR3 DNA reads TGCGCCAGCAGCCCGACTAGCGGGGGACACAATAAGCAGTTCTTC.

The chain carries TRBV20-1 and TRBJ1-2; D is uncertain. The CDR3 runs to 12 residues. Trimming shortened V by 3 bases and J by 0 bases, and 5 bases separated the two germline ends. Germline V CDR1 and CDR2: DFQATT, SNEGSKA (reference sequence). CDR3 in DNA: TGCAGTGCTAGCGCAGCTAACTATGGCTACACCTTC. This translates into CSASAANYGYTF.

This chain connects TRBV6-4 to TRBJ2-1, with no clear D. Per germline, CDR1 MRHNA and CDR2 SNTAGT. The V end lost 2 bases, the J end lost 9 bases, and 14 bases lay between the germline ends. This CDR3 spans 14 amino acids. CDR3 protein: CASSDEWLVGEQFF. CDR3 in DNA: TGTGCCAGCAGTGACGAGTGGCTAGTCGGTGAGCAGTTCTTC.

The J gene is TRBJ1-4, the V gene TRBV27; 10 nucleotides line up with TRBD1. CDR3 size: 17 residues. Trimming took 2 bases from V and 7 from J; bases not matched to a gene: 10. The germline CDR1 and CDR2 sequences are MNHEY and SMNVEV (reference sequence). CDR3: CASSLSTRQGAVEKLFF. The CDR3 nucleotides are TGTGCCAGCAGTTTAAGTACTCGACAGGGGGCGGTTGAAAAACTGTTTTTT.

This clonotype showed up many times. This chain connects TRBV20-1 to TRBJ2-3, with TRBD1 identical over 12 bases. CDR3 length equals 13 residues. The germline gives CDR1 DFQATT, CDR2 SNEGSKA (reference sequence). J was trimmed by 7 bases and V by 6 bases; bases with no gene match: 5. As DNA, the CDR3 is TGCAGTGCCCAGGGACAGGGGGCTAATACGCAGTATTTT. Its protein is CSAQGQGANTQYF.

In its sample, this clonotype was seen many times. The chain is built from TRBV5-1 and TRBJ2-7; 9 bases match TRBD2. Trimming took 4 bases from V and 4 from J; bases not matched to a gene: 6. The CDR3 is 14 residues long. Germline V gives CDR1 SGHRS, CDR2 YFSETQ. The DNA for the CDR3 is TGCGCCAGCAGCCATAGCGGGAGTCGGTACGAGCAGTACTTC. Protein: CASSHSGSRYEQYF.

Ten or more counts support this clonotype. The chain joins TRBV11-2 to TRBJ1-2; TRBD1 aligns across 8 bases. V lost 6 bases, J lost 12 bases, and 6 bases stayed unmatched. Germline assignment: CDR1 SGHAT and CDR2 FQNNGV. The CDR3 runs 11 residues. CDR3: CASRSTGVNTF. The CDR3, as DNA: TGTGCCAGCAGGTCGACAGGGGTGAACACCTTC.

A few counts support this clonotype. V gene TRBV9 combines with J gene TRBJ1-4; unclear D gene. The CDR3 contains 13 residues. The V end lost 2 bases, the J end lost 8 bases, and 10 bases lay between the germline ends. CDR1 and CDR2 (germline): SGDLS, YYNGEE. The CDR3 loop reads CASSVGSGEKLFF. In DNA form, the CDR3 reads TGTGCCAGCAGCGTGGGGAGCGGAGAAAAACTGTTTTTT.

This clonotype was observed many times. The chain is built from TRBV11-2 and TRBJ2-2; D not certain. V was pared by 2 bases and J by 5 bases, with 6 bases between. This CDR3 is 13 amino acids long. Germline V gives CDR1 SGHAT, CDR2 FQNNGV. This CDR3 reads CASSLMRTGELFF. The CDR3 DNA is TGTGCCAGCAGCTTAATGCGTACCGGGGAGCTGTTTTTT.

This clonotype was seen a few times. V gene TRBV6-2 or TRBV6-3 combines with J gene TRBJ2-1; 11 bases agree with TRBD1. CDR3 size: 15 residues. The V gene's germline CDR1 is MNHEY and CDR2 SVGEGT. The V segment lost 10 bases and the J segment 4 bases; nucleotides outside the gene matches: 9. CDR3 DNA sequence: TGTGCCACCGGGATCGGACAGGGGGCTTACAATGAGCAGTTCTTC. It yields the protein CATGIGQGAYNEQFF.

V and J are TRBV10-3 and TRBJ2-1; 9 bases are shared with TRBD1. From germline, CDR1 is ENHRY and CDR2 SYGVKD. The CDR3 has 18 residues. The ends lost 3 bases at V and 5 bases at J; junction bases unmatched: 14. CDR3 DNA: TGTGCCATCAGTGAAAGACGGACAGGGGCACGATTGAACAATGAGCAGTTCTTC. Its translation: CAISERRTGARLNNEQFF.

J is TRBJ2-6 and V is TRBV4-2; D gene ambiguous. The V gene lost 4 bases and the J gene lost 0 bases, with 10 bases spanning the gap. CDR3 size: 16 residues. CDR1 is LGHNA and CDR2 is YNFKEQ in the germline V gene. CDR3 coding DNA: TGTGCCAGCAGCCCTACGGTGAGCTCTGGGGCCAACGTCCTGACTTTC. Protein sequence: CASSPTVSSGANVLTF.

This clonotype appeared many times. This chain links TRBV27 with TRBJ2-2; D unresolved. Germline V gene lookup returns CDR1 MNHEY and CDR2 SMNVEV (reference sequence). The V and J ends lost 4 bases and 5 bases respectively, with 5 bases between them. This CDR3 spans 12 amino acids. CDR3 coding DNA: TGTGCCAGCAGTTCCCAGACCGGGGAGCTGTTTTTT. As protein: CASSSQTGELFF.

The chain recombines TRBV6-1 with TRBJ2-1; TRBD2 matches at 9 bases. The CDR3 sequence is 14 residues long. Germline V gene sequence: CDR1 MNHNS, CDR2 SASEGT. With V trimmed by 5 bases and J by 9 bases, 8 bases remained unmatched. The CDR3 DNA reads TGTGCCAGCAGTAGGGGACTAGCTCGGAGTGAGCAGTTCTTC. Residues: CASSRGLARSEQFF.

This clonotype was detected many times. The rearrangement links TRBV27 to TRBJ2-1; D gene uncertain. CDR3 length equals 15 residues. Germline loops: CDR1 MNHEY, CDR2 SMNVEV (reference sequence). Deletions cut 3 bases from V and 4 bases from J, with 13 bases between. The CDR3: CASSFGELNYNEQFF. CDR3 bases: TGTGCCAGCAGTTTTGGGGAACTAAATTACAATGAGCAGTTCTTC.